This TCR beta chain was profiled in a study of beta chain features in type 1 diabetes (dated by TCRdb to the late 2010s). For the study in its entirety: Mean age, gender distribution, total cell number and subset yield were not different between patients and healthy donors. A total of about 110,000,000 sorted cells were examined across all samples, and a strong correlation was observed between cell number per subset and RNA yield. In the study, TCRB repertoires of sorted circulating CD4+ T cell subsets from recently diagnosed type 1 diabetes patients were compared with those of matched healthy donors. Regulatory and stem cell-like memory subsets were isolated from only 8 patients and about 8 healthy donors, whereas naive and central memory subsets came from all 30 or so donors.

The entire isolated RNA was reverse transcribed using the High Capacity cDNA Reverse Transcription Kit, and thus expressed TCRB transcripts were sequenced. Deep immunoSEQ sequencing was applied to naive, central memory and regulatory T cell samples, giving an average of around 3.8 million total reads per sample. Sorted cells were lysed in RLT buffer, and RNA was extracted using DNase-treated RNeasy Micro or Mini kits according to cell number. To prevent cross-contamination, every cell subset was processed on its own, while patient and healthy donor samples were processed together. The immunoSEQ multiplex PCR was used to amplify TCRB sequences from cDNA, yielding 87-bp fragments that span the CDR3 region. Sequencing of the amplicons was performed on the Illumina HiSeq platform. In the original analysis: PCR bias was computationally corrected using synthetic template baselines, reads within Hamming distance 2 were collapsed, and singletons that could not be merged were discarded. Reads were aligned against IMGT to assign V, D and J genes, CDR3 length and insertions or deletions at six rearrangement sites. Within each subset, clonotype counts were normalized to sorted cell number, after which true diversity and Gini coefficients were computed with the tcR R package. The overlap coefficient, calculated on TCRB nucleotide sequences, was used to quantify repertoire sharing. In TCRdb, the immuneACCESS table is reduced to in-frame sequences with V and J assigned. These tables do not hold every clone; where another copy was compared, an unresolved V gene accounts for under half, and the others remain unexplained. V, J and clone size derive from that table, while D and trimming were established from the DNA sequence. The sample table holds some 110,000 clones, of which about 15% were seen once. The ten largest clonotypes hold 2% to 2.5% of the sample.

This clone was seen many times. The specificity of this receptor is unknown. One base away there is no much larger clone; base qualities are not given. Trimming takes 7 bases off V and 0 bases off J; junction bases not matched to a gene: 8. The CDR3 goes from the cysteine to the phenylalanine over 16 residues. Only CDR3 DNA remains: 48 bases, in frame from the first base. The CDR1 and CDR2 encoded by the germline V gene are WSHSY and SAAADI. General conclusions and limits of the study: Because cDNA was sequenced instead of genomic DNA, highly expressing activated cells could be over-represented, though the groups showed no difference in activation or CD3 levels. At VDJ recombination sites, patients with type 1 diabetes made fewer insertions and deleted more nucleotides, a pattern implying thymic rearrangement abnormalities. PCR may preferentially amplify shorter templates, but because patient and control samples were amplified and corrected together, any resulting skew would affect both groups equally. The naive, central memory and regulatory TCRB repertoires appeared to resemble one another more closely among patients than among healthy donors. HLA sub-analyses involved small numbers of individuals, so any influence of HLA type on TCRB rearrangement remained unresolved. In all four CD4+ subsets, TCRB CDR3 length was moderately but significantly shorter in type 1 diabetes patients.

Each donor gave one peripheral blood draw, averaging approximately 0.12 L, which was collected into heparinised tubes. Naive, central memory, regulatory and stem cell-like memory CD4+ T cells were sorted on a BD FACSAria II using a panel including CD45RO, CCR7, CD25, CD127, CD95 and CD27. Every sorted population had a purity above 95%. PBMCs were isolated immediately by Lymphoprep density gradient centrifugation and stained directly without culture. So that batch effects would be minimized, each experiment stained and sorted samples in pairs, pairing one healthy donor with one patient. Rearrangement joined TRBV10-2 to TRBJ2-1, with 8 bases aligning to TRBD1. The sequenced sample was central memory CD4+ T cells from blood. The receptor's source is a man aged 25-40 years with type 1 diabetes. The CDR3 protein: CASKTGQGGSYNEQFF. DNA sequence: TGCGCCAGCAAGACTGGACAGGGAGGCTCCTACAATGAGCAGTTCTTC.